Described below is a single T cell receptor beta chain sequence and its context. The antigen remains unidentified. This entry belongs to a study of cytomegalovirus exposure and HLA in healthy donors. Study context: Falling in the Caucasian-associated ancestry cluster were 65% to 90% of approximately 400 genotyped donors. Study-level findings and limits: There were some public TCRs occurring in many donors, but most TCR sequences were rare.

Trimming removed 3 bases from V and 4 bases from J, with 12 bases in between. The V gene's germline CDR1 is MNHEY and CDR2 SMNVEV (reference sequence). This CDR3 region has 14 residues. It was with 60 Vbeta and 13 Jbeta primers that the PCR ran. Authors' analysis steps: In a later analysis, 75 million to 85 million unique TCR beta chains included roughly 11 million shared by two or more donors. Sequenced by immunoSEQ multiplex PCR; TCRdb stores in-frame clones only, minus some. V and J calls and clone size are as listed in that table; D and trimming were resolved from the DNA. The sample yields 150,000 or so clones, roughly 85% seen once.

V gene TRBV27 combines with J gene TRBJ1-1; D uncertain. The sample taken for sequencing was PBMCs. This TCR derives from a woman between 50 and 59 years old in good health and CMV-seropositive. The CDR3 sequence is CASSFKGDTTEAFF. The CDR3 DNA follows: TGTGCCAGCAGTTTTAAGGGAGACACCACTGAAGCTTTCTTT.